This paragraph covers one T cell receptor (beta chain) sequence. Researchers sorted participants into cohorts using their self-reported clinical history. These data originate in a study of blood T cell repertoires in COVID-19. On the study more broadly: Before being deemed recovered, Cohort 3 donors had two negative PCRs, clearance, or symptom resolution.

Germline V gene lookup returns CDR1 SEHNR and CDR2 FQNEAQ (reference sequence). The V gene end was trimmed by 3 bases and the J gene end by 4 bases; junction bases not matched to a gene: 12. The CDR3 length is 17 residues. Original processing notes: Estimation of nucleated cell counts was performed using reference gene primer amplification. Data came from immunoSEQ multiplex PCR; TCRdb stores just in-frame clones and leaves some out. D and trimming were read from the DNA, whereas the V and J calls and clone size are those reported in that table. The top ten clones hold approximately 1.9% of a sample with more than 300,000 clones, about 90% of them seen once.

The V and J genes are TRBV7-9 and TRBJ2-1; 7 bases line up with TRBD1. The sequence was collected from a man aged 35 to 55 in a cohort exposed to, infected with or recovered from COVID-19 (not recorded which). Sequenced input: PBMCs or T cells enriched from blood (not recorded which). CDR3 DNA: TGTGCCAGCAGCTTGGGGTCCGGGACAGCCACTTACAATGAGCAGTTCTTC. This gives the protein CASSLGSGTATYNEQFF. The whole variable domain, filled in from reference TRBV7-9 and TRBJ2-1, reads DTGVSQNPRHKITKRGQNVTFRCDPISEHNRLYWYRQTLGQGPEFLTYFQNEAQLEKSRLLSDRFSAERPKGSFSTLEIQRTEQGDSAMYLCASSLGSGTATYNEQFFGPGTRLTVL.